The clone carrying this T cell receptor beta chain has only a few counts. Antigen: not known. The CDR3 length is 14 residues. Deletions cut 6 bases from V and 4 bases from J, with 15 bases between. The V gene's germline CDR1 is KGHSH and CDR2 LQKENI. These data come from a study of beta chain features in type 1 diabetes. Across the whole study: There was similarity between patients and healthy donors in age, gender and cell yields.

Study-wide results and caveats: Across all four CD4+ subsets, people with type 1 diabetes showed modestly shorter TCRB CDR3s. There were fewer insertions and more deletions at the VDJ junctions of type 1 diabetes patients. Cells with high TCR expression could be over-represented when cDNA is sequenced.

Using CD45RO/CCR7/CD25/CD127/CD95/CD27, CD4+ naive, central memory, regulatory and stem cell-like memory cells were sorted. Investigators reverse transcribed all isolated RNA, so they sequenced expressed TCRB transcripts. Produced via immunoSEQ multiplex PCR; TCRdb's table is partial and in-frame only. This table has 300,000 or so clones, 13% to 15% appearing once. The sequence was obtained from a man under 40 with type 1 diabetes. The chain joins TRBV18 to TRBJ1-2; D gene ambiguous. What was sequenced was naive CD4+ T cells from blood. The CDR3 is CASSPGEGSYGYTF. The CDR3 DNA follows: TGTGCCAGCTCTCCAGGAGAAGGGAGCTATGGCTACACCTTC.